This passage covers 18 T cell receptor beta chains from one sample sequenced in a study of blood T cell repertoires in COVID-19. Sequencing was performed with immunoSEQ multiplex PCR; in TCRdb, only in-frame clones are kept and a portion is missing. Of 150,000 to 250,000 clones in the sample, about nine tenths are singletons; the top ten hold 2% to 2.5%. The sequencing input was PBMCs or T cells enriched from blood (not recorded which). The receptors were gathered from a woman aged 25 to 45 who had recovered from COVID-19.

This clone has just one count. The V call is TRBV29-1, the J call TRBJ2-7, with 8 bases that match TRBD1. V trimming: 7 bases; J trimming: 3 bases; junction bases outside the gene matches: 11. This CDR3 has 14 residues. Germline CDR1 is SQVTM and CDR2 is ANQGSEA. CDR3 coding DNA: TGCAGCGCTAGGAGCCAGGGGGCTATCTACGAGCAGTACTTC. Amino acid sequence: CSARSQGAIYEQYF.

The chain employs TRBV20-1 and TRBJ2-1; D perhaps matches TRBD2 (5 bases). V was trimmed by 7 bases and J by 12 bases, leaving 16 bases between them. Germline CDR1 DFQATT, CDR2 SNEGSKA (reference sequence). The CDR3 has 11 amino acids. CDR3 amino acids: CSVPTDFGQFF. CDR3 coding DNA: TGCAGTGTCCCGACGGACTTTGGGCAGTTCTTC.

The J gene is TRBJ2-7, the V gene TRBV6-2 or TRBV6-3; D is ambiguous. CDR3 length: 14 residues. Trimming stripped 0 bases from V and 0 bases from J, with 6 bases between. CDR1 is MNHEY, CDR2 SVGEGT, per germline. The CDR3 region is CASSYSSFSYEQYF. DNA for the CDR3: TGTGCCAGCAGTTACTCGTCTTTCTCCTACGAGCAGTACTTC.

As DNA, the CDR3 is TGTGCCAGCAGCTTAGGTCAGACAGCCGAAGCTTTCTTT. Residues: CASSLGQTAEAFF. This chain connects TRBV7-9 to TRBJ1-1; D is possibly TRBD1 (5 bases). Trimming cost V 1 base and J 8 bases, with 11 bases left between them. Germline V gene sequence: CDR1 SEHNR, CDR2 FQNEAQ (reference sequence). The CDR3 length is 13 residues. The whole variable domain, filled in from reference TRBV7-9 and TRBJ1-1, reads DTGVSQNPRHKITKRGQNVTFRCDPISEHNRLYWYRQTLGQGPEFLTYFQNEAQLEKSRLLSDRFSAERPKGSFSTLEIQRTEQGDSAMYLCASSLGQTAEAFFGQGTRLTVV.

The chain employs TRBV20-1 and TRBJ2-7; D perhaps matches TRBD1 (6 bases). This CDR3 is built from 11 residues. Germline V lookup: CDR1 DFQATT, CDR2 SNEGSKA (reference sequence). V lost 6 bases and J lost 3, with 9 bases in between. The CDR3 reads CSAGQSYEQYF. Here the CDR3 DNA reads TGCAGTGCCGGACAGAGCTACGAGCAGTACTTC.

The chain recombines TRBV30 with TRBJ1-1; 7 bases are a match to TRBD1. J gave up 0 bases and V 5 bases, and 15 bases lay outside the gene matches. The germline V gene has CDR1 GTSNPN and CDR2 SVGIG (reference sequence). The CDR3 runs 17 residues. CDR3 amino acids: CAWSSNRGGLMNTEAFF. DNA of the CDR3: TGTGCCTGGTCATCGAACAGGGGTGGACTCATGAACACTGAAGCTTTCTTT. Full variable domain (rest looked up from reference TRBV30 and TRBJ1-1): SQTIHQWPATLVQPVGSPLSLECTVEGTSNPNLYWYRQAAGRGLQLLFYSVGIGQISSEVPQNLSASRPQDRQFILSSKKLLLSDSGFYLCAWSSNRGGLMNTEAFFGQGTRLTVV.

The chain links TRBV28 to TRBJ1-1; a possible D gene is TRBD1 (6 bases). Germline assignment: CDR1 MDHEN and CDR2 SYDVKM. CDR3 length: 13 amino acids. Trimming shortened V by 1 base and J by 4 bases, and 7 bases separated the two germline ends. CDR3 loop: CASSLSGVTEAFF. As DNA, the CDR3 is TGTGCCAGCAGTTTATCAGGGGTCACTGAAGCTTTCTTT.

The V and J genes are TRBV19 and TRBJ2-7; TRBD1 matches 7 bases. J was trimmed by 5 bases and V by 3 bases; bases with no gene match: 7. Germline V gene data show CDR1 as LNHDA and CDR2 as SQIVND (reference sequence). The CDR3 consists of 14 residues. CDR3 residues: CASSIGTASDEQYF. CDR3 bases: TGTGCCAGTAGTATCGGGACAGCGAGCGACGAGCAGTACTTC. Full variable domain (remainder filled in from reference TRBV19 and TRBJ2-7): DGGITQSPKYLFRKEGQNVTLSCEQNLNHDAMYWYRQDPGQGLRLIYYSQIVNDFQKGDIAEGYSVSREKKESFPLTVTSAQKNPTAFYLCASSIGTASDEQYFGPGTRLTVT.

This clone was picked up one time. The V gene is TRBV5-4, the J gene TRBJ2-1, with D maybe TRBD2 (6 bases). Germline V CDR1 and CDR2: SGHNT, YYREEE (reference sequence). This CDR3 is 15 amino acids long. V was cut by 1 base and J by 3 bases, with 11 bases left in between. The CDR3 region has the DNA TGTGCCAGCAGCTTGTCCGGGAGTATCTACAATGAGCAGTTCTTC. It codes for CASSLSGSIYNEQFF.

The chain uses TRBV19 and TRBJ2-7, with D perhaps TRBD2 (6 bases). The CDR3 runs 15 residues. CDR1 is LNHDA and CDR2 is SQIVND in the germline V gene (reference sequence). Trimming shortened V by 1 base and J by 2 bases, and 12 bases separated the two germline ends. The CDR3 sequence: CASSIGGEEAYEQYF. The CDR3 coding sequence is TGTGCCAGTAGTATAGGCGGGGAAGAAGCCTACGAGCAGTACTTC. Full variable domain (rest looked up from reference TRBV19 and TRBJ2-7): DGGITQSPKYLFRKEGQNVTLSCEQNLNHDAMYWYRQDPGQGLRLIYYSQIVNDFQKGDIAEGYSVSREKKESFPLTVTSAQKNPTAFYLCASSIGGEEAYEQYFGPGTRLTVT.

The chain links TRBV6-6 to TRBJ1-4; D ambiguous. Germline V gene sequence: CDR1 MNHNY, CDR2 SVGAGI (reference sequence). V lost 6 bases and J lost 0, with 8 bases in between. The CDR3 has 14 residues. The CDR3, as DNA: TGTGCCAGCAGATACCCCTCAACTAATGAAAAACTGTTTTTT. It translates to CASRYPSTNEKLFF.

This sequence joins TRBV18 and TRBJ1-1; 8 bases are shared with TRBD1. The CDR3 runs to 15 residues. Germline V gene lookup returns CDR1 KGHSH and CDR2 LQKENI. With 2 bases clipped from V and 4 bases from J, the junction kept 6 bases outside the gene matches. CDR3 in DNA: TGTGCCAGCTCACCAGGCAGGGGGCAGAGCACTGAAGCTTTCTTT. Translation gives CASSPGRGQSTEAFF.

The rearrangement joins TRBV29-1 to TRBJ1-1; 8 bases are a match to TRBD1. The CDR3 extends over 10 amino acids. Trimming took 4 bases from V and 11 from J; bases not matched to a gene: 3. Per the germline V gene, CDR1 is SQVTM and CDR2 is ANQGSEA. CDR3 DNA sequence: TGCAGCGTTGCGGACAGGGATGCTTTCTTT. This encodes CSVADRDAFF. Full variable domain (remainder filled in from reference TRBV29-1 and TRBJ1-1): SAVISQKPSRDICQRGTSLTIQCQVDSQVTMMFWYRQQPGQSLTLIATANQGSEATYESGFVIDKFPISRPNLTFSTLTVSNMSPEDSSIYLCSVADRDAFFGQGTRLTVV.

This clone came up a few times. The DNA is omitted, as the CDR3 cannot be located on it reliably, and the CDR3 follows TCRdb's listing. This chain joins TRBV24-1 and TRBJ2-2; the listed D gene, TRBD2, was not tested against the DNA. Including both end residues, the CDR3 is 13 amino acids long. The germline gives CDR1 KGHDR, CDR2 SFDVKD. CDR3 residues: CATSDFGAGELFF.

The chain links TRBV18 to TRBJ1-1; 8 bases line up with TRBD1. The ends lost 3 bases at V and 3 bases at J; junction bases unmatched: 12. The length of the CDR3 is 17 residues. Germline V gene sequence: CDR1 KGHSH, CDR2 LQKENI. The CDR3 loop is CASSPGQDSPGYTEAFF. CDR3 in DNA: TGTGCCAGCTCACCGGGACAGGATTCCCCCGGGTACACTGAAGCTTTCTTT.

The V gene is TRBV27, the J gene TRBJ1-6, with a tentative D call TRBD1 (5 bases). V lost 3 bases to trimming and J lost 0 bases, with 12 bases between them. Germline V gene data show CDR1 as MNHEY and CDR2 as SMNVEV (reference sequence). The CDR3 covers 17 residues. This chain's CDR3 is CASSFRQTSSYNSPLHF. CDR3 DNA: TGTGCCAGCAGTTTCAGACAGACCAGCTCCTATAATTCACCCCTCCACTTT.

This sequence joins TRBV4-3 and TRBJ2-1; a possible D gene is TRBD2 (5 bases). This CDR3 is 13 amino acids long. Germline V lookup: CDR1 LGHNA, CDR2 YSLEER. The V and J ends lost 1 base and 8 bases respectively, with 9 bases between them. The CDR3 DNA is TGCGCCAGCAGCCAAGGTCCGGGGTATGAGCAGTTCTTC. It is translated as CASSQGPGYEQFF.

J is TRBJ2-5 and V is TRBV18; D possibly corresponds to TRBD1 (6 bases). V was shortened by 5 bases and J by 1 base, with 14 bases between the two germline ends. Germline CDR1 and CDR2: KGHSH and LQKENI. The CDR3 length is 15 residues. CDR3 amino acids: CASSSGTTGQETQYF. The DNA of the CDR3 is TGTGCCAGCTCATCAGGGACAACAGGCCAAGAGACCCAGTACTTC.